Listed below are T cell receptor beta chains from one sample, sequenced in a study of Graves' ophthalmopathy and Graves' hyperthyroidism. TCRdb independently ran MiXCR on the multiplex PCR reads; one entry per CDR3 protein. The data contain under 350,000 distinct CDR3 sequences, roughly a sixth of them singletons. Sequencing used peripheral blood. All receptors come from an adult man with Graves' ophthalmopathy. The CDR3 runs from the conserved cysteine through the conserved F or W. D genes are given only for firm matches. Clone size is stated in some rows and not others, as once, few, many or a class when expanded.

clone_size,d_call,v_call,j_call,cdr3_aa,cdr3_nt
many,-,TRBV20-1,TRBJ2-5,CSFWGKETQYF,TGCAGTTTTTGGGGGAAGGAGACCCAGTACTTC
few,-,TRBV7-2,TRBJ2-5,CASSAVGGKETQYF,TGTGCCAGCAGTGCCGTGGGGGGAAAAGAGACCCAGTACTTC
many,TRBD1,TRBV11-2,TRBJ2-5,CASSLRQGQETQYF,TGTGCCAGCAGCTTACGACAGGGACAAGAGACCCAGTACTTC
many,-,TRBV19,TRBJ1-2,CASFQGSGYGYTF,TGTGCCAGTTTCCAGGGAAGCGGGTATGGCTACACCTTC
many,TRBD2,TRBV2,TRBJ2-5,CASSASSGGETQYF,TGTGCCAGCAGTGCGAGTAGCGGGGGGGAGACCCAGTACTTC
few,-,TRBV20-1,TRBJ1-2,CSARPDARGGYTF,TGCAGTGCTCGCCCGGACGCCCGTGGGGGCTACACCTTC
many,TRBD1,TRBV20-1,TRBJ2-7,CSAIPLDRVTYEQYF,TGCAGTGCTATACCGCTAGACAGGGTTACCTACGAGCAGTACTTC
many,-,TRBV9,TRBJ1-1,CASSVVNRAEAFF,TGTGCCAGCAGCGTAGTGAACCGCGCTGAAGCTTTCTTT
-,-,TRBV6-2/TRBV6-3,TRBJ2-3,CASSDSSDTDTQYF,TGTGCCAGCAGTGACTCTTCGGATACAGATACGCAGTATTTT
many,-,TRBV6-5,TRBJ1-5,CASSFDQRTNQPQHF,TGTGCCAGCAGTTTTGACCAAAGAACCAATCAGCCCCAGCATTTT
few,-,TRBV7-3,TRBJ2-2,CASSLVSDGELFF,TGTGCCAGCAGCTTAGTTTCGGACGGGGAGCTGTTTTTT
many,-,TRBV6-1,TRBJ1-2,CASGSDSGYGYTF,TGTGCCAGCGGGTCGGATTCGGGCTATGGCTACACCTTC
many,TRBD1,TRBV19,TRBJ2-7,CASSPGTGGTYEQYF,TGTGCCAGTAGTCCCGGGACAGGGGGAACCTACGAGCAGTACTTC
many,-,TRBV27,TRBJ1-5,CASSFAWGSNQPQHF,TGTGCCAGCAGTTTCGCCTGGGGGAGCAATCAGCCCCAGCATTTT
many,TRBD1,TRBV11-2,TRBJ2-7,CASSLDRPYEQYF,TGTGCCAGCAGCTTGGACAGGCCCTACGAGCAGTACTTC
many,TRBD1,TRBV29-1,TRBJ2-7,CSVMTGESLSEQYF,TGCAGCGTCATGACAGGGGAAAGCCTCTCCGAGCAGTACTTC
many,TRBD2,TRBV20-1,TRBJ2-1,CSARGIASGGLGEQFF,TGCAGTGCTAGAGGTATCGCTAGCGGGGGGCTCGGTGAGCAGTTCTTC
many,-,TRBV6-1,TRBJ2-7,CASSERQGPYEQYF,TGTGCCAGCAGTGAACGGCAGGGACCCTACGAGCAGTACTTC
many,-,TRBV6-5,TRBJ2-2,CASSYKVTGELFF,TGTGCCAGCAGTTATAAGGTCACCGGGGAGCTGTTTTTT
many,TRBD1,TRBV5-4,TRBJ2-7,CASSTGGLSSYEQYF,TGTGCCAGCAGCACAGGGGGTTTAAGCTCCTACGAGCAGTACTTC
many,-,TRBV7-6,TRBJ2-7,CASSPRAGGGYEQYF,TGTGCCAGCAGCCCCAGAGCCGGGGGTGGATACGAGCAGTACTTC
many,-,TRBV4-2,TRBJ1-2,CASSLFAGEGNYGYTF,TGTGCCAGCAGCCTGTTCGCCGGGGAGGGGAACTATGGCTACACCTTC
few,TRBD1,TRBV15,TRBJ1-5,CATSRRTGVGQPQHF,TGTGCCACCAGCAGAAGGACAGGGGTTGGTCAGCCCCAGCATTTT
many,-,TRBV5-1,TRBJ2-3,CASSPQRTPDTQYF,TGCGCCAGCAGCCCACAGAGAACCCCGGATACGCAGTATTTT
many,-,TRBV7-8,TRBJ2-2,CASSSYGGDTGELFF,TGTGCCAGCAGCTCCTACGGCGGAGACACCGGGGAGCTGTTTTTT
many,TRBD1,TRBV18,TRBJ1-1,CASSPSGTEDEAFF,TGTGCCAGCTCACCGAGCGGGACAGAAGATGAAGCTTTCTTT
many,TRBD1,TRBV20-1,TRBJ1-1,CSARPPTGANTEAFF,TGCAGTGCTAGACCACCGACAGGGGCGAACACTGAAGCTTTCTTT
many,-,TRBV11-2,TRBJ2-5,CASSPNRETQYF,TGTGCCAGCAGCCCAAACCGGGAGACCCAGTACTTC
many,-,TRBV12-3/TRBV12-4,TRBJ1-2,CASTLGTRGYTF,TGTGCCAGCACCCTCGGGACACGCGGCTACACCTTC
many,-,TRBV19,TRBJ1-2,CASTPGHRYGYTF,TGTGCCAGTACCCCGGGACACCGCTATGGCTACACCTTC
many,-,TRBV19,TRBJ1-1,CASGANRVQYAEAFF,TGTGCCAGTGGTGCAAACAGGGTCCAATACGCTGAAGCTTTCTTT
many,TRBD2,TRBV7-2,TRBJ2-7,CASSSEGLAGPGQYF,TGTGCCAGCAGCTCAGAGGGACTAGCGGGGCCTGGGCAGTACTTC
many,TRBD1,TRBV29-1,TRBJ1-2,CSAGQNYGYTF,TGCAGCGCGGGACAGAACTATGGCTACACCTTC